This T cell receptor beta chain was identified in a study of cytomegalovirus exposure and HLA in healthy donors. Findings and caveats of the study: Across HLA loci, a later analysis found differing TCR association rates, with DRB1 most and HLA-C fewest.

Note on this clone: Its antigen remains unknown.

The primer mix had 60 Vbeta and 13 Jbeta primers. The repertoire was sequenced with immunoSEQ multiplex PCR; TCRdb's copy has only in-frame clones and lacks some. This table has about 200,000 clones, about nine tenths appearing once. The receptor's source is a boy younger than 10 in good health and CMV-seronegative. Sequenced: PBMCs.

The DNA for the CDR3 is TGTGCCAGCAGTTTCGGGGGTCCCAGATATGGCTACACCTTC. It is translated as CASSFGGPRYGYTF. This rearrangement joins TRBV28 to TRBJ1-2; D may be TRBD1 (5 bases). The CDR3 is 14 amino acids. From germline, CDR1 is MDHEN and CDR2 SYDVKM. V was shortened by 3 bases and J by 5 bases, with 13 bases between the two germline ends.